This TCR beta chain was profiled in a study of CD8+CD57+ T cells in acquired aplastic anemia. Turning to the study itself: DNA from sorted CD4+ and CD8+ cells averaged about 3.2 ug.

V was clipped by 7 bases and J by 4 bases; unmatched bases: 2. This CDR3 contains 12 residues. Germline CDR1 and CDR2: LNHDA and SQIVND (reference sequence). All patients picked for sequencing had shown, by flow cytometry, an expansion of CD8+CD57+ cells. The TCR beta profiling, which covered VDJ combination and CDR3 sequence, was carried out using genomic DNA as the template. From the reads, TCRdb called clonotypes with MiXCR, one entry per CDR3 protein. This table holds 150,000 or so distinct CDR3 sequences, roughly 50% found once. The clonotype comes from a human donor with aplastic anemia. The chain has TRBV19 and TRBJ2-3; 7 bases agree with TRBD2. Sequences were obtained from sorted CD4+, CD8+, or CD8+CD57+ T cells (not recorded which) from PBMCs. CDR3 region: CASKRGADTQYF. The CDR3 DNA follows: TGTGCCAGTAAACGGGGGGCAGATACGCAGTATTTT. Drawing the rest from reference TRBV19 and TRBJ2-3, the complete variable domain is DGGITQSPKYLFRKEGQNVTLSCEQNLNHDAMYWYRQDPGQGLRLIYYSQIVNDFQKGDIAEGYSVSREKKESFPLTVTSAQKNPTAFYLCASKRGADTQYFGPGTRLTVL.